The 21 T cell receptor beta chains in this list originate from one sample, sequenced in a study of blood T cell repertoires in COVID-19. This table comes from immunoSEQ multiplex PCR, and its TCRdb copy is limited to in-frame clones, with some not included. This sample has about 140,000 clones; about 88% occur once, and the top ten carry over 5%. Sequenced material: peripheral blood. The receptors originated from a human donor in a cohort sampled during active COVID-19.

This sequence joins TRBV30 and TRBJ1-2; TRBD1 is a possible D gene (5 bases). Germline V gives CDR1 GTSNPN, CDR2 SVGIG (reference sequence). The V gene lost 4 bases and the J gene lost 4 bases, with 10 bases spanning the gap. This CDR3 has 12 amino acids. For the CDR3, the DNA is TGTGCCTGGACAGGGTTTGTCTATGGCTACACCTTC. Translating it yields CAWTGFVYGYTF.

The rearrangement joins TRBV3-1 (or the pseudogene TRBV3-2) to TRBJ2-7; TRBD2 aligns across 10 bases. The CDR3 sequence is 15 residues long. Germline trimming cut 9 bases from V and 2 bases from J; bases unmatched to any gene: 10. In germline, CDR1 is LGHDT, CDR2 YNNKEL (reference sequence). CDR3 bases: TGTGCCAGTTCCGGGACTAGCGAAAATCCCTACGAGCAGTACTTC. It translates to CASSGTSENPYEQYF.

This chain uses TRBV10-3 with TRBJ2-7; D remains unclear. Germline lookup yields CDR1 ENHRY and CDR2 SYGVKD. The CDR3 runs to 11 residues. Trimming cost V 3 bases and J 7 bases, with 7 bases left between them. As DNA, the CDR3 is TGTGCCATCAGTGACAGATTTGAGCAGTACTTC. Translating gives CAISDRFEQYF.

The chain combines TRBV11-2 with TRBJ1-1; D uncertain. V lost 5 bases, J lost 2 bases, and 12 bases lay in between. Germline CDR1 and CDR2: SGHAT and FQNNGV. The CDR3 runs 14 residues. CDR3 DNA: TGTGCCAGCAGCCCTCCCCGACAAAACACTGAAGCTTTCTTT. Its protein is CASSPPRQNTEAFF.

The V call is TRBV5-1, the J call TRBJ2-7; 10 bases agree with TRBD2. The CDR3 contains 15 residues. V trimming: 2 bases; J trimming: 3 bases; junction bases outside the gene matches: 5. In germline, CDR1 is SGHRS, CDR2 YFSETQ. CDR3 region: CASSFSGGPYYEQYF. The CDR3 DNA is TGCGCCAGCAGCTTTAGCGGGGGGCCTTACTACGAGCAGTACTTC.

V gene TRBV12-3 or TRBV12-4 combines with J gene TRBJ1-1, with a weak D call TRBD1 (6 bases). The CDR3 has 13 residues. Trimming took off 3 bases at V and 5 bases at J, with 10 bases between the two ends. The CDR3 spells CASSLDSRTEAFF. The DNA for the CDR3 is TGTGCCAGCAGTTTGGACAGCCGAACTGAAGCTTTCTTT.

The chain recombines TRBV27 with TRBJ1-2; TRBD1 matches 8 bases. From germline, CDR1 is MNHEY and CDR2 SMNVEV (reference sequence). J gave up 5 bases and V 8 bases, and 7 bases lay outside the gene matches. This CDR3 is 13 amino acids long. The CDR3 spells CASRGQDEYGYTF. The DNA for the CDR3 is TGTGCCAGCCGGGGACAGGACGAGTATGGCTACACCTTC.

V and J are TRBV7-2 and TRBJ1-2, with a possible D match to TRBD1 (5 bases). The CDR3 extends over 16 amino acids. The V end lost 5 bases, the J end lost 2 bases, and 18 bases lay between the germline ends. The germline V gene encodes CDR1 SGHTA and CDR2 FQGNSA. DNA for the CDR3: TGTGCCAGCAGCCCGGGGGGGTATTGGGCAAACTATGGCTACACCTTC. Its protein product is CASSPGGYWANYGYTF.

The genes are TRBV4-1 and TRBJ2-1; D remains unclear. CDR3 length: 15 residues. Trimming shortened V by 2 bases and J by 5 bases, and 13 bases separated the two germline ends. The germline V gene encodes CDR1 MGHRA and CDR2 YSYEKL. The CDR3, as DNA: TGCGCCAGCAGCCAAACCGGCGAACAGAACAATGAGCAGTTCTTC. Its translation: CASSQTGEQNNEQFF.

The rearrangement links TRBV10-3 to TRBJ1-2, with TRBD1 matching over 9 bases. The germline gives CDR1 ENHRY, CDR2 SYGVKD. The CDR3 has 14 residues. V was pared by 10 bases and J by 4 bases, with 10 bases of the junction left unmatched. The CDR3 DNA is TGTGCCACAGGGATGGACAGGGGCCCCTATGGCTACACCTTC. Its translation is CATGMDRGPYGYTF.

The V and J genes are TRBV7-3 and TRBJ2-1; D is unresolved. There are 12 residues in the CDR3. Germline V gene sequence: CDR1 SGHTA, CDR2 FQGTGA. V was shortened by 0 bases and J by 9 bases, with 6 bases between the two germline ends. The CDR3 sequence is CASSLTTGEQFF. CDR3 DNA sequence: TGTGCCAGCAGCTTAACCACTGGTGAGCAGTTCTTC.

V and J are TRBV5-4 and TRBJ2-7; TRBD1 matches 9 bases. The CDR3 covers 12 residues. CDR1 is SGHNT and CDR2 is YYREEE in the germline V gene (reference sequence). V lost 4 bases and J lost 6; bases outside the gene matches: 2. Here the CDR3 DNA reads TGTGCCAGCAGCCTGACAGGGGGCGAGCAGTACTTC. Translated: CASSLTGGEQYF.

The chain uses TRBV2 and TRBJ2-5; a weak D match, TRBD2 (5 bases). The CDR3 runs to 13 residues. Deletions cut 6 bases from V and 7 bases from J, with 15 bases between. The germline CDR1 and CDR2 sequences are SNHLY and FYNNEI. The DNA for the CDR3 is TGTGCCAGCAGGCTGGAGAGGGATGGGACCCAGTACTTC. This gives the protein CASRLERDGTQYF.

The chain recombines TRBV9 with TRBJ1-2; tentatively, D is TRBD1 (6 bases). The CDR3 consists of 13 residues. Per germline, CDR1 SGDLS and CDR2 YYNGEE. V lost 1 base and J 4 bases, leaving 8 bases between the germline ends. CDR3 amino acids: CASSVRGGYGYTF. The CDR3 DNA follows: TGTGCCAGCAGCGTAAGAGGGGGCTATGGCTACACCTTC.

The chain couples TRBV28 to TRBJ2-3, with a possible D match to TRBD2 (7 bases). Between the trimmed V and J ends, which lost 2 bases and 3 bases, there was a span of 15 bases. Germline CDR1 reads MDHEN; CDR2 reads SYDVKM. This CDR3 region has 16 residues. As DNA, the CDR3 is TGTGCCAGCAGTTTAGTTGGAAGGGGGGGGACAGATACGCAGTATTTT. Its protein is CASSLVGRGGTDTQYF.

The sample holds one count of this clone. The V gene is TRBV2, the J gene TRBJ2-5; 8 nucleotides agree with TRBD1. Per the germline V gene, CDR1 is SNHLY and CDR2 is FYNNEI. The ends lost 6 bases at V and 4 bases at J; junction bases unmatched: 7. This CDR3 spans 14 amino acids. The CDR3 loop reads CASRTARGPETQYF. The CDR3 coding sequence is TGTGCCAGCAGGACGGCCAGGGGGCCAGAGACCCAGTACTTC.

V is TRBV28 and J is TRBJ1-5, with TRBD1 identical over 8 bases. Unmatched junction bases numbered 7, after V lost 6 bases and J lost 3 bases. Per germline, CDR1 MDHEN and CDR2 SYDVKM. The CDR3 sequence is 15 residues long. The CDR3 sequence: CASSPARGPNQPQHF. The CDR3, as DNA: TGTGCCAGCAGCCCCGCCAGGGGGCCCAATCAGCCCCAGCATTTT.

The chain carries TRBV19 and TRBJ2-1; 13 bases line up with TRBD2. V shed 5 bases, J shed 4 bases, and the junction held 17 bases outside the gene matches. Germline V CDR1 and CDR2: LNHDA, SQIVND (reference sequence). The CDR3 consists of 20 residues. The DNA of the CDR3 is TGTGCCAGTAGTCCGCTCGGGACTAGCGGGATCTCAGTGGGGTACAATGAGCAGTTCTTC. This encodes CASSPLGTSGISVGYNEQFF.

This chain joins TRBV7-9 and TRBJ2-1; 9 nucleotides line up with TRBD2. CDR1 is SEHNR, CDR2 FQNEAQ, per germline (reference sequence). There are 18 residues in the CDR3. J gave up 5 bases and V 2 bases, and 13 bases lay outside the gene matches. The CDR3 region is CASSLWGRGSGGNNEQFF. CDR3 DNA sequence: TGTGCCAGCAGCTTATGGGGTCGGGGTAGCGGGGGAAACAATGAGCAGTTCTTC.

The genes are TRBV7-3 and TRBJ2-7; D not resolved. CDR3 length: 15 residues. V lost 2 bases and J 4 bases, leaving 15 bases between the germline ends. Germline V lookup: CDR1 SGHTA, CDR2 FQGTGA. CDR3 protein: CASSLFAGTYYEQYF. CDR3 bases: TGTGCCAGCAGCTTATTCGCAGGAACATATTACGAGCAGTACTTC.

This chain links TRBV28 with TRBJ2-3; possible D gene TRBD2, 5 bases. Looked up from germline, CDR1 is MDHEN and CDR2 is SYDVKM. The ends were cut back, 1 base at V and 0 bases at J, with 14 bases in the middle. The CDR3 consists of 17 residues. CDR3 residues: CASSLFPADSSTDTQYF. The CDR3 region has the DNA TGTGCCAGCAGTTTATTTCCAGCGGACTCAAGCACAGATACGCAGTATTTT.